This T cell receptor beta chain was identified in a study of human T cells and chemical hapten exposure. About the study: DPC at 0.01% went onto the upper back in patch tests, read at 6 days.

This clonotype came up a few times. The study used a library that attached unique molecular identifiers to individual cDNA molecules. TCRdb ran MiXCR on the RACE reads and lists one entry per CDR3 protein. The table lists some 330,000 distinct CDR3 sequences, approximately 5.8% of them singletons, with about 8.2% in the top ten. The CDR3 extends over 13 amino acids. Looked up from germline, CDR1 is DFQATT and CDR2 is SNEGSKA (reference sequence). V was pared by 3 bases and J by 7 bases, with 2 bases of the junction left unmatched. Time point noted: pre-sensitization, week 0. Treatment of the sample: therapeutic diphenylcyclopropenone sensitization with weekly scalp DPC. Sample donors consisted of patients with alopecia, aged 18 to 70 years, who were suitable for DPC.

The clonotype originates from a woman aged 18-35 years with alopecia areata. Some clones in this sample may be carry-over from other donors' samples. This specimen consisted of whole blood, obtained in connection with sensitization to the hapten diphenylcyclopropenone (DPC). The chain uses TRBV20-1 and TRBJ1-4; 10 bases match TRBD1. CDR3 DNA: TGCAGTGCTAGGGACAGGGGGAGTGAAAAACTGTTTTTT. Translation gives CSARDRGSEKLFF.